The clone carrying this TCR beta chain was detected many times. Looked up from germline, CDR1 is MNHEY and CDR2 is SVGEGT. Deletions cut 8 bases from V and 7 bases from J, with 17 bases between. This CDR3 has 13 residues. Sequenced by immunoSEQ multiplex PCR; TCRdb stores in-frame clones only, minus some. The repertoire consists of roughly 35,000 clones, none detected only once. The related graft donor's blood sample was taken on the day of bone marrow donation. The entry originates in a study of T cells after posttransplantation cyclophosphamide. The sequence was collected from a woman between 50 and 59 years old in good health and a related stem cell transplant donor. This rearrangement joins TRBV6-2 or TRBV6-3 to TRBJ1-1; D is uncertain. Input material: PBMCs. The CDR3 coding sequence is TGTGCCAGCCCCACCAGCCTCAGGCGTGAAGCTTTCTTT. Residues: CASPTSLRREAFF.